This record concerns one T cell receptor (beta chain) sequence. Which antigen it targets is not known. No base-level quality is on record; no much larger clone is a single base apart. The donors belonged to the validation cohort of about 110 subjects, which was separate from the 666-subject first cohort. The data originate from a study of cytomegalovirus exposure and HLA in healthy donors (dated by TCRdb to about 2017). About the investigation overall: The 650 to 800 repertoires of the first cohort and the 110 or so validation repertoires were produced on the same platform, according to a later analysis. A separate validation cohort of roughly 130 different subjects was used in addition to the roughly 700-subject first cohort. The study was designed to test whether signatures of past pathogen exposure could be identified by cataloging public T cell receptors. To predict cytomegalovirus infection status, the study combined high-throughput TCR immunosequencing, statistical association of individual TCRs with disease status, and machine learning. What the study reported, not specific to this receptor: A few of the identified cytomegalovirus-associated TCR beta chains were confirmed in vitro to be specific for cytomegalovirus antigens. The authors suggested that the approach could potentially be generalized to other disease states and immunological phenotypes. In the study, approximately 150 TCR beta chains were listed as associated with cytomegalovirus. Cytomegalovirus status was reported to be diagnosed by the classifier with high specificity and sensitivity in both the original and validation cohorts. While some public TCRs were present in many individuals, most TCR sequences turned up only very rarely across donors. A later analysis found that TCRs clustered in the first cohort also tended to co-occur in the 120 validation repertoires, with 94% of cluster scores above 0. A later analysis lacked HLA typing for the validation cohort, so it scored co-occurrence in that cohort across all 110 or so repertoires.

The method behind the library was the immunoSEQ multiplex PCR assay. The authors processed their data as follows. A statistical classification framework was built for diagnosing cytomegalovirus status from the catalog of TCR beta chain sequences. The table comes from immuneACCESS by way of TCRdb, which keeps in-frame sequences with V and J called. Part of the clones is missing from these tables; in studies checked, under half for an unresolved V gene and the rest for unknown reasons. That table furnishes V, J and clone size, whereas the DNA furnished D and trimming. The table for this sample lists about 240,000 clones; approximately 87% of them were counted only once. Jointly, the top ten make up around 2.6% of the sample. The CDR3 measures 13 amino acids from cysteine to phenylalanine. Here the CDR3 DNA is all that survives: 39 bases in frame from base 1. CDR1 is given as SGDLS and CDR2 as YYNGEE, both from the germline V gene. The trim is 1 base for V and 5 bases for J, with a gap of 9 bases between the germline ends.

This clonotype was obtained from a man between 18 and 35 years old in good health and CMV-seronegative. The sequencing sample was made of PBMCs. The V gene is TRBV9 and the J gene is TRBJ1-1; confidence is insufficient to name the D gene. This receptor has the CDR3 CASSVSGRTEAFF. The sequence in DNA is TGTGCCAGCAGCGTATCAGGCAGGACTGAAGCTTTCTTT. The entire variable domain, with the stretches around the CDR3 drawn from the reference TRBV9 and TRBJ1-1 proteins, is DSGVTQTPKHLITATGQRVTLRCSPRSGDLSVYWYQQSLDQGLQFLIQYYNGEERAKGNILERFSAQQFPDLHSELNLSSLELGDSALYFCASSVSGRTEAFFGQGTRLTVV.